This T cell receptor (beta chain) derives from a study of regulatory T cells in long-lasting Graves disease (dated by TCRdb to the early 2020s). At the level of the whole study: Antithyroid drugs had been taken for less than 3 months by newly diagnosed Graves' disease patients. The study was registered as a clinical trial and conducted in China. Patients with persistent Graves' disease were compared with patients with newly diagnosed Graves' disease using TCR sequencing and RNA sequencing of peripheral blood. A total of roughly 35 samples underwent TCR sequencing: around 13 from persistent and some 20 from newly diagnosed Graves' disease patients.

The receptor library was made with multiplex PCR. TCRdb lists the instrument as Illumina HiSeq 4000. TCR beta libraries were built with iRepertoire HTBI primers and Arm-PCR amplification of CDR3 regions. PCR products were gel purified before sequencing. The authors' analysis ran thus. Gene usage analysis of CDR3 amino acid clonotypes used the 60 to 75 TRBV and about 13 TRBJ segments found across samples. Filtered high-quality paired reads were merged into contigs using COPE and FqMerger. BLAST was used to align contigs to the IMGT TRBV, TRBD and TRBJ reference genes, and CDR3 was defined following IMGT. Highly expanded clones were defined as clonotypes with a frequency above 0.1%. Shannon entropy was used to measure repertoire diversity, and the Gini coefficient was used to measure V-J evenness. Public clonotypes were defined as clonotypes shared by more than one individual. Using fastp at Q25 and MiXCR, TCRdb reprocessed the public reads and kept productive beta chains. Entries are consolidated by CDR3 protein sequence, retaining the most common genes and DNA. The V and J calls and clone size come from TCRdb's table, not from the authors' own analysis. The table for this sample lists hundreds of thousands of distinct CDR3 sequences; over 12% of them were counted only once. About 8% of the sample is in the top ten clones.

The study at large found these results: TRBV28, TRBJ1-2 and TRBJ2-5 were preferentially used in persistent disease, while TRBV20-1 and TRBJ2-1 were favored in newly diagnosed disease. The authors noted that the small sample size was a limitation that may lower accuracy. Patients with persistent disease shared more public clonotypes (fewer than 3,000) than newly diagnosed patients did (around 1,000). Because the primary lesion, thyroid tissue, could not be accessed, the study looked at peripheral blood alone. Compared with newly diagnosed patients, persistent Graves' disease patients had lower TCR Shannon entropy and fewer highly expanded clones, which suggests clonal expansion. Only the TCR beta chain was sequenced and analyzed.

The time point label for this specimen denotes: newly diagnosed GD, antithyroid drugs for less than 3 months. RNA was extracted from PBMCs in TRIzol for both TCR sequencing and RNA sequencing. The diagnosis of Graves' disease was made according to American Thyroid Association guidelines. Patients for the study were recruited at an endocrinology department in Xi'an, China. Each patient gave approximately 9 milliliters of peripheral blood, collected in an EDTA anticoagulant tube. Ficoll Paque Plus density gradient separation was used to isolate PBMCs, and no additional T cell sorting was done. An Agilent 2100 Bioanalyzer and agarose gel were used to check RNA quality, while a NanoDrop 2000 measured RNA concentration. This clonotype was seen only a few times. What antigen it recognizes has not been identified. Per-nucleotide qualities are absent, and no much larger clonotype sits a single base away. CDR1 and CDR2 are read off the germline V gene as MGHRA and YSYEKL. Unmatched junction bases come to 6, with V trimmed by 2 bases and J by 6 bases. The CDR3 goes from the cysteine to the phenylalanine over 15 residues. The retained sequence is limited to the CDR3, 45 bases, with the frame set at the first base.

The same sample was also studied in work on T cells in Graves' hyperthyroidism and ophthalmopathy. Taken from the second paper: A patient counted as having stable Graves' hyperthyroidism if no progression to ophthalmopathy occurred over 18 months of follow-up. Hyperthyroidism patients were aged 18 to 65 years and newly diagnosed, with disease duration of less than 2 months. Patients with uncontrolled infections, other autoimmune diseases, pregnancy or lactation were excluded. Diagnoses were established on the basis of clinical symptoms, serum thyroxine and TRAb, thyroid ultrasound, and orbital computed tomography. The TCR CDR3 was subjected to a first round of RT-PCR using the HTBI primer set and the Qiagen OneStep RT-PCR kit. Most expanded thyroid clonotypes (frequency above 0.001) were also detected in blood, suggesting blood repertoires may reflect thyroid immune responses. A model built on a 13 V-J signature distinguished ophthalmopathy from stable hyperthyroidism, reaching about 88% sensitivity and around 81% specificity in cross-validation and 80%/75% in testing. In validation, the model predicted progression to ophthalmopathy with 55% to 71% sensitivity and approximately 78% specificity, a median of around six months before onset. TCR V-J signatures able to tell the groups apart were searched for in a discovery cohort of some 97 patients, of whom roughly 42 had Graves' ophthalmopathy and around 56 had stable Graves' hyperthyroidism. Prospective prediction of ophthalmopathy was tested in an independent validation cohort consisting of roughly 20 hyperthyroidism patients and about 17 patients who later progressed to ophthalmopathy. The 75 to 100 discovery patients were randomly split 7:3 into training and test sets. In more than 5 Graves' hyperthyroidism patients, the study also compared T-cell repertoires from thyroid tissue with T-cell repertoires from blood. Following sampling, methimazole starting at 30 mg daily was given to hyperthyroidism patients, and high-dose intravenous methylprednisolone was given to ophthalmopathy patients. Libraries were constructed in a second round of multiplex PCR, after which size selection and purification were carried out. The libraries were sequenced on an Illumina HiSeq2000 using paired-end 100 bp reads. SOAPnuke was used to process the raw data, removing reads that contained adapters or uncalled bases, had a mean Phred below 15, or lacked an exact match to the constant primer or identifier. High-quality paired reads were merged with COPE v1.2.5, and unique nucleotide sequences were defined as clonotypes. MiTCR v1.1 was used to align clonotypes to the IMGT TRBV, TRBD and TRBJ reference segments. The analysis included only V-J combinations with a frequency above 0.0001, which together covered 98% to 99.2% of the repertoires. A TCS score was defined as the ratio of F50 (clonal expansion) to E x V (chaos), with BLOSUM62-based TCRdist applied between CDR3 peptides within each V-J. Welch's t-statistics and random forest reduced around 550 V-J features to 10 to 15, which were used in a naive Bayes classifier (R e1071). Sample size was not statistically predetermined, and investigators were not blinded to group allocation. The paper reports TCR Vbeta CDR3 sequencing of 135 peripheral blood samples: under 45 ophthalmopathy, under 80 hyperthyroidism and approximately 17 progressor patients.

This TCR derives from a woman aged 40 to 50 with Graves disease. Donor details come from another sample of the same person, matched by shared clones. The chain was built from TRBV4-1 and TRBJ1-5, with 8 bases aligning to TRBD1. The sequencing used peripheral blood mononuclear cells (PBMCs), collected at new diagnosis, from a patient treated with antithyroid drugs. The CDR3 reads CASSQHAGGGQPQHF. The sequenced DNA is TGCGCCAGCAGCCAACATGCAGGGGGCGGTCAGCCCCAGCATTTT.